Shown below are 6 T cell receptor beta chains from a single sample sequenced in a study of T cells in Graves' hyperthyroidism and ophthalmopathy. Researchers amplified the TCR beta CDR3 regions from RNA transcripts. TCR CDR3 underwent first-round RT-PCR with the HTBI primer set. TCRdb fed the multiplex PCR reads into MiXCR, producing one record per CDR3 protein. Here the sample spans approximately 600,000 distinct CDR3 sequences, 14% being singletons. The material sequenced was blood. The receptors originated from a woman aged 18-29 years with Graves' ophthalmopathy.

This chain joins TRBV19 and TRBJ2-4; D is unclear. Germline V gene lookup returns CDR1 LNHDA and CDR2 SQIVND (reference sequence). Trimming cost V 8 bases and J 3 bases, with 20 bases left between them. The CDR3 sequence is 16 residues long. CDR3 DNA: TGTGCCAGTGTATTTCCCACCGTATTCTACAAAAACATTCAGTACTTC. This translates into CASVFPTVFYKNIQYF.

The table lists this clonotype with many counts. The chain recombines TRBV2 with TRBJ2-6; maybe TRBD1 (6 bases). The CDR3 totals 15 residues. CDR1 SNHLY and CDR2 FYNNEI come from the germline V gene. V was trimmed by 6 bases and J by 2 bases, leaving 11 bases between them. Here the CDR3 reads CASRDRTAGANVLTF. CDR3 DNA: TGTGCCAGCAGGGACCGGACAGCTGGGGCCAACGTCCTGACTTTC.

The gene calls are TRBV9 and TRBJ2-3, with 7 bases aligning to TRBD1. The germline V gene has CDR1 SGDLS and CDR2 YYNGEE. V dropped 4 bases and J dropped 3; count of bases not matched to a gene: 14. This CDR3 is built from 17 residues. CDR3 in DNA: TGTGCCAGCAGCCCACTGGGGAAGGGGGCCCGGACAGATACGCAGTATTTT. As protein: CASSPLGKGARTDTQYF.

CDR3 protein: CASRRTGTGGYYGYTF. The CDR3 nucleotides read TGTGCCAGCAGGCGGACAGGGACAGGGGGATACTATGGCTACACCTTC. V is TRBV28 and J is TRBJ1-2; 11 bases agree with TRBD1. Germline loops: CDR1 MDHEN, CDR2 SYDVKM. The CDR3 covers 16 residues. The trim removed 6 bases at V and 3 bases at J, leaving 9 bases unmatched.

On this clonotype: This may come from a read error, since a much larger clone is one base off. The genes are TRBV2 and TRBJ1-2; D gene unclear. The CDR3 length is 14 residues. Germline lookup yields CDR1 SNHLY and CDR2 FYNNEI. The DNA for the CDR3 is TGTGCCAGCACTGCGAACATCCCTGGCTATAGCTACACCTTC. The encoded protein is CASTANIPGYSYTF.

This clonotype was picked up a small number of times. A much more abundant neighbour one base away suggests this may be a read error. V gene TRBV27 combines with J gene TRBJ2-7; 8 nucleotides line up with TRBD1. Germline CDR1 is MNHEY and CDR2 is SMNVEV (reference sequence). This CDR3 spans 14 amino acids. As DNA, the CDR3 is TGTGCCGGCAGTTTCGCAGGGGGCGAATACGAGCAGTACTTC. The encoded protein is CAGSFAGGEYEQYF.